Described below is a single T cell receptor beta chain sequence and its context. Its antigen is unknown. This sample is part of a study of radiotherapy plus CTLA-4 blockade in lung cancer. Across the whole study: Disease control reached 31%, with objective responses in 15% to 20%.

The study treated chemo-refractory metastatic non-small-cell lung cancer patients with focal radiation plus ipilimumab CTLA-4 blockade. This table comes from immunoSEQ multiplex PCR, and its TCRdb copy is limited to in-frame clones, with some not included. The sample has around 100,000 clones, 81% seen once. V was pared by 1 base and J by 6 bases, with 18 bases of the junction left unmatched. Germline-derived CDR1 and CDR2 are MDHEN and SYDVKM. The CDR3 has 18 amino acids. Study outcomes and limitations: Early clone dynamics of blood T cells, plus interferon-beta, reportedly predicted response best. Among blood TCR repertoires after radiotherapy plus ipilimumab, tumor-derived clones expanded.

The sample in question was peripheral blood, obtained from a patient treated with radiotherapy plus ipilimumab. The clonotype originates from a human donor with non-small cell lung cancer that progressed on radiotherapy plus ipilimumab. Some clones in this sample may be carry-over from other donors' samples. The chain combines TRBV28 with TRBJ2-7; 7 bases align to TRBD2. CDR3 sequence (DNA): TGTGCCAGCAGTTTATTTCTAGCGGTTAACTACCGACCGGGCGAGCAGTACTTC. Protein product: CASSLFLAVNYRPGEQYF.